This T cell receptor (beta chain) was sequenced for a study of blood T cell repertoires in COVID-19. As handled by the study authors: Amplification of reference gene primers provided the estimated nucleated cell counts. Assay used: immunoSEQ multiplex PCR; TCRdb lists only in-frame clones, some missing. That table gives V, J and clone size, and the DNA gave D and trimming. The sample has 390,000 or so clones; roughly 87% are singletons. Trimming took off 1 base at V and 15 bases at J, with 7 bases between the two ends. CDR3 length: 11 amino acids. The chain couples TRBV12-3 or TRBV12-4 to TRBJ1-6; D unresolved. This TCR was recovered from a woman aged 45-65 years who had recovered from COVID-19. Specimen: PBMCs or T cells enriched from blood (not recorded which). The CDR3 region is CASSLGQVLHF. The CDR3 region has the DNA TGTGCCAGCAGTTTAGGGCAGGTCCTCCACTTT.